This TCR beta chain was captured by sequencing in a study of shared clonotypes between healthy human individuals. This clone was detected only once. The naive CD8 population came from CD45RO-negative cells selected for CCR7, without terminally differentiated effector memory CD45RA+ cells. Measured with immunoSEQ multiplex PCR; TCRdb has only the in-frame clones, and not every one. The sample holds a few million clones, 93% seen once. Germline V gene data show CDR1 as MNHEY and CDR2 as SMNVEV (reference sequence). There are 12 residues in the CDR3. V was shortened by 2 bases and J by 4 bases, with 3 bases between the two germline ends.

Sequenced sample: naive CD8+ T cells from PBMCs. The receptor was isolated from a man younger than 35 in good health. Some clones in this sample may be carry-over from other donors' samples. The chain employs TRBV27 and TRBJ1-5; D gene ambiguous. CDR3 sequence reads: CASSLANQPQHF. CDR3 nucleotide sequence: TGTGCCAGCAGTTTAGCAAATCAGCCCCAGCATTTT.